Presented here are 13 T cell receptor beta chains from one specimen sequenced in a study of CD8+ T cells in alopecia areata. Reverse transcription of extracted RNA yielded cDNA, which provided the sequencing template. Assay used: immunoSEQ multiplex PCR; TCRdb lists only in-frame clones, some missing. Here the sample spans 100,000 to 120,000 clones, almost 60% being singletons. Sequencing used CD8+ T cells sorted from blood. The receptor source for this set is a human donor in good health.

The chain has TRBV28 and TRBJ1-2; a weak D match, TRBD1 (5 bases). In germline, CDR1 is MDHEN, CDR2 SYDVKM. Deletions cut 3 bases from V and 0 bases from J, with 8 bases between. The CDR3 consists of 14 residues. This CDR3 reads CASSLGQANYGYTF. In nucleotides, the CDR3 is TGTGCCAGCAGTTTGGGGCAGGCTAACTATGGCTACACCTTC.

This clone was observed a handful of times. This chain joins TRBV5-6 and TRBJ1-6, with D uncertain. Trimming cost V 0 bases and J 6 bases, with 7 bases left between them. CDR3 length: 14 residues. Germline loops: CDR1 SGHDT, CDR2 YYEEEE. The CDR3: CASSLGESNSPLHF. The CDR3 DNA is TGTGCCAGCAGCTTGGGGGAGAGTAATTCACCCCTCCACTTT.

V usage is TRBV28 and J usage is TRBJ2-5; D unclear. This CDR3 region has 15 residues. Germline assignment: CDR1 MDHEN and CDR2 SYDVKM. V was clipped by 3 bases and J by 4 bases, with 15 bases between them. CDR3 in DNA: TGTGCCAGCAGTTTCGGTTCCGCTCGGGCAGAGACCCAGTACTTC. As protein: CASSFGSARAETQYF.

The rearrangement joins TRBV28 to TRBJ2-7, with D unresolved. The CDR3 totals 12 residues. Germline lookup yields CDR1 MDHEN and CDR2 SYDVKM. V lost 2 bases to trimming and J lost 6 bases, with 8 bases between them. DNA of the CDR3: TGTGCCAGCAGTTTACCCGCTCGCGAGCAGTACTTC. Amino acid sequence: CASSLPAREQYF.

The V call is TRBV11-2, the J call TRBJ1-6; no definite D call. V shed 1 base and J shed 5 bases, with 12 bases lying between them. Germline-derived CDR1 and CDR2 are SGHAT and FQNNGV. There are 16 residues in the CDR3. This CDR3 reads CASSLAVQPNNSPLHF. DNA for the CDR3: TGTGCCAGCAGCTTAGCCGTACAACCTAATAATTCACCCCTCCACTTT.

The rearrangement links TRBV7-8 to TRBJ2-5; tentative D call: TRBD1 (6 bases). The CDR3 length is 16 residues. CDR1 is SGHVS and CDR2 is FQNEAQ in the germline V gene. The V and J ends lost 3 bases and 5 bases respectively, with 19 bases between them. Here the CDR3 DNA reads TGTGCCAGCAGCTTCCGATTGACTAAGGGGGACGAGACCCAGTACTTC. Amino acids: CASSFRLTKGDETQYF.

The V and J genes are TRBV21-1 and TRBJ1-1; the table names TRBD1, a call not compared with the DNA. TRBV21-1 is listed as a pseudogene. The CDR3 is 16 amino acids. CDR3 region: CASSKRGQGRKTEAFF. The CDR3 coding sequence is TGTGCCAGCAGCAAAAGGGGTCAGGGTAGAAAAACTGAAGCTTTCTTT.

V usage is TRBV10-3 and J usage is TRBJ2-3; 10 nucleotides line up with TRBD1. This CDR3 has 16 residues. From germline, CDR1 is ENHRY and CDR2 SYGVKD. Trimming at V came to 3 bases and at J to 1 base, leaving 4 bases not matched to a gene. The CDR3 spells CAISDTGTGGTDTQYF. CDR3 coding DNA: TGTGCCATCAGTGATACGGGGACAGGGGGCACAGATACGCAGTATTTT.

This chain links TRBV4-3 with TRBJ2-1, with D possibly being TRBD2 (5 bases). Looked up from germline, CDR1 is LGHNA and CDR2 is YSLEER. CDR3 length equals 13 residues. With 4 bases removed from V and 9 bases from J, the gap between germline ends came to 13 bases. CDR3 nucleotides: TGCGCCAGCAGCCCCATCACCGGGGTTGAGCAGTTCTTC. It yields the protein CASSPITGVEQFF.

The table lists this clone with a count of one. This chain uses TRBV6-5 with TRBJ2-2; TRBD1 is a possible D gene (5 bases). V was trimmed by 5 bases and J by 5 bases, leaving 15 bases between them. The CDR3 has 15 amino acids. CDR1 MNHEY and CDR2 SVGAGI come from the germline V gene. CDR3 loop: CASSQDIRETGELFF. The DNA of the CDR3 is TGTGCCAGCAGTCAAGACATCAGGGAAACCGGGGAGCTGTTTTTT.

The CDR3 nucleotides read TGTGCCTGGAGTGGCCAATCACAGGGCCCGGGTAACTATGGCTACACCTTC. Amino acids: CAWSGQSQGPGNYGYTF. The chain has TRBV30 and TRBJ1-2, with D maybe TRBD1 (6 bases). The CDR3 has 17 amino acids. The ends were cut back, 1 base at V and 1 base at J, with 19 bases in the middle. CDR1 and CDR2 from the germline V gene are GTSNPN and SVGIG (reference sequence). Drawing the rest from reference TRBV30 and TRBJ1-2, the complete variable domain is SQTIHQWPATLVQPVGSPLSLECTVEGTSNPNLYWYRQAAGRGLQLLFYSVGIGQISSEVPQNLSASRPQDRQFILSSKKLLLSDSGFYLCAWSGQSQGPGNYGYTFGSGTRLTVV.

The chain has TRBV7-2 and TRBJ2-7, with 7 bases that match TRBD2. Germline V gives CDR1 SGHTA, CDR2 FQGNSA. This CDR3 region has 15 residues. Trimming removed 0 bases from V and 2 bases from J; junction bases left unmatched: 4. The chain's CDR3 is CASSLALSGAYEQYF. The CDR3 DNA is TGTGCCAGCAGCTTAGCGCTGAGCGGGGCCTACGAGCAGTACTTC. Together with reference TRBV7-2 and TRBJ2-7, the CDR3 gives the full variable domain: GAGVSQSPSNKVTEKGKDVELRCDPISGHTALYWYRQSLGQGLEFLIYFQGNSAPDKSGLPSDRFSAERTGGSVSTLTIQRTQQEDSAVYLCASSLALSGAYEQYFGPGTRLTVT.

This chain joins TRBV29-1 and TRBJ2-7; D may be TRBD1 (6 bases). Looked up from germline, CDR1 is SQVTM and CDR2 is ANQGSEA. V was cut by 6 bases and J by 6 bases, with 12 bases left in between. The CDR3 has 11 amino acids. CDR3 in amino acids: CSVAHRAEQYF. As DNA, the CDR3 is TGCAGCGTGGCCCACAGGGCCGAGCAGTACTTC.